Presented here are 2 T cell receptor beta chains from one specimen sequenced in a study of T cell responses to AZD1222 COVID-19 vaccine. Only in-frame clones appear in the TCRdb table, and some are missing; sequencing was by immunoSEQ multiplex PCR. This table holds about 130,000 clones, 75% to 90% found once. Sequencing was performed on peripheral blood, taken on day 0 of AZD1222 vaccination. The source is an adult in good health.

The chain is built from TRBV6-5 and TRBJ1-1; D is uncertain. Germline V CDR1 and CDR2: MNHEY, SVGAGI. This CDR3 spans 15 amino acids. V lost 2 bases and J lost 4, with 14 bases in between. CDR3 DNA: TGTGCCAGCAGTTACGCGTCGTGGGGTCGCACTGAAGCTTTCTTT. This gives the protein CASSYASWGRTEAFF.

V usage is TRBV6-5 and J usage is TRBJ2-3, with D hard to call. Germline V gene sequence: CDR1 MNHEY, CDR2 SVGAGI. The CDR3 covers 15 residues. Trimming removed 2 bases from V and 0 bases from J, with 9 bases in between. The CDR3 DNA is TGTGCCAGCAGTTACGGGCAGCCTAGCACAGATACGCAGTATTTT. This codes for CASSYGQPSTDTQYF.